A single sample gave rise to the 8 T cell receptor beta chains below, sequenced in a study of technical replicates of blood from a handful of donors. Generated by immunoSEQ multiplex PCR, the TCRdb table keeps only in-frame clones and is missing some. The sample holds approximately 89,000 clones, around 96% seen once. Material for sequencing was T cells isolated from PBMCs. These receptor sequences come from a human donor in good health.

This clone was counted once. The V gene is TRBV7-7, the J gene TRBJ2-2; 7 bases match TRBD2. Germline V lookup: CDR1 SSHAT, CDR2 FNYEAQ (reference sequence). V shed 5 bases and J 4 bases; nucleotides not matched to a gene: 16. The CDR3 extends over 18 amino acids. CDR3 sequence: CASSNPFLPLAATGELFF. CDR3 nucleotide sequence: TGTGCCAGCAGCAACCCCTTTCTTCCTCTAGCGGCCACCGGGGAGCTGTTTTTT.

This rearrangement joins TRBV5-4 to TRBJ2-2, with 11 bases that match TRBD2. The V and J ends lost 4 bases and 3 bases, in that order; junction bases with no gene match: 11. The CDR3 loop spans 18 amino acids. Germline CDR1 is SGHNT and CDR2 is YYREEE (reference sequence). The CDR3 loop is CASSPRIAGGRDTGELFF. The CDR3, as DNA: TGTGCCAGCAGCCCCCGGATAGCGGGAGGGCGTGACACCGGGGAGCTGTTTTTT.

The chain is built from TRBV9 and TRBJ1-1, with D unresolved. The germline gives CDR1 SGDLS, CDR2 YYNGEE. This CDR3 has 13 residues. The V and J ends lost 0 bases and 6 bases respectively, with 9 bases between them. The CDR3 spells CASSVVMQAEAFF. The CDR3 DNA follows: TGTGCCAGCAGCGTAGTAATGCAGGCTGAAGCTTTCTTT.

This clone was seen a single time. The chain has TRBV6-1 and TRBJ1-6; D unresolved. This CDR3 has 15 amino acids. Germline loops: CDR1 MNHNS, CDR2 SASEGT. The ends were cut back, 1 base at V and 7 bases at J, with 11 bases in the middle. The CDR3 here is CASSEGEGWNSPLHF. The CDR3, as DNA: TGTGCCAGCAGTGAAGGGGAGGGATGGAATTCACCCCTCCACTTT.

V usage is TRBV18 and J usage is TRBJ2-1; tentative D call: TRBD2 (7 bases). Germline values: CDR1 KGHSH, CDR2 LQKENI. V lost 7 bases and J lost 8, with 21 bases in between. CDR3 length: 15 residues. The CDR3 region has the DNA TGTGCCAGCTTCCCTCGGGGGGCCGCCCTCTATGAGCAGTTCTTC. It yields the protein CASFPRGAALYEQFF.

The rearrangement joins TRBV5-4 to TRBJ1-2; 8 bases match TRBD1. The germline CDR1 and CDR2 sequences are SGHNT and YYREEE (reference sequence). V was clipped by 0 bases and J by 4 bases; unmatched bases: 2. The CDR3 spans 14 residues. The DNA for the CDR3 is TGTGCCAGCAGCTTGGGGACAGGGAGCTATGGCTACACCTTC. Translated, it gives CASSLGTGSYGYTF.

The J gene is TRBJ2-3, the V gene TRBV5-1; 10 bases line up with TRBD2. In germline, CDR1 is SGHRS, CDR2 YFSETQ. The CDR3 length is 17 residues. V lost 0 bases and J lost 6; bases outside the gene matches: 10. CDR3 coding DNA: TGCGCCAGCAGCTTGGGGGCTAGCGGGAGCCAGGGGGATACGCAGTATTTT. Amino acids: CASSLGASGSQGDTQYF.

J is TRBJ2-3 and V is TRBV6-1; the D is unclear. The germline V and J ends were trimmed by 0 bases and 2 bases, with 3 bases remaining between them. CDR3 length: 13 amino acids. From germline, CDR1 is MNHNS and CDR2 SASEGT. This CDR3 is CASSEAHTDTQYF. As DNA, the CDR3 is TGTGCCAGCAGTGAAGCTCACACAGATACGCAGTATTTT.